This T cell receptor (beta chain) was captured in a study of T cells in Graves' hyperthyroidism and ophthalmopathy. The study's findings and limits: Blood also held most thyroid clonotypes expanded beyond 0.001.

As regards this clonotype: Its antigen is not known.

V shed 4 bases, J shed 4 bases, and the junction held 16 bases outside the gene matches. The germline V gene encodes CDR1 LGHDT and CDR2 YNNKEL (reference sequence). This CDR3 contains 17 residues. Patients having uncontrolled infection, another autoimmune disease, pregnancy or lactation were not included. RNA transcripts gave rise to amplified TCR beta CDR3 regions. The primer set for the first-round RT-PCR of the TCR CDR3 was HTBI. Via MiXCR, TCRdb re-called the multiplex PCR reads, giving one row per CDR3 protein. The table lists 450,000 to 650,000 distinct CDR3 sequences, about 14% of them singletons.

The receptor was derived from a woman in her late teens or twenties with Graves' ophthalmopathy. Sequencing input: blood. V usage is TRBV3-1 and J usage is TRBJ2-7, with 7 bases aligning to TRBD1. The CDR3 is CASSPWWARGFSYEQYF. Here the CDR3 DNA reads TGTGCCAGCAGCCCCTGGTGGGCCAGGGGGTTTTCTTACGAGCAGTACTTC.